This T cell receptor (beta chain) is from a study of T-cell reconstitution after alpha-beta-depleted transplantation in children. Molecular barcoding with unique molecular identifiers was used for the TCRbeta library. TCRdb redid the calling of the PCR reads with MiXCR, one entry per CDR3 protein. The sample holds tens of thousands of distinct CDR3 sequences, just under 5% seen once. Study findings and constraints: Recipient T cells and thymic progenitors that survived gave rise to the high TCRbeta diversity observed at day 60 in some patients. Approximately two months post-transplant, alpha-beta T cells reportedly originated from several hundred expanded graft clones.

Germline V lookup: CDR1 LGHDT, CDR2 YNNKEL (reference sequence). Deletions cut 0 bases from V and 6 bases from J, with 10 bases between. CDR3 size: 14 residues. This clonotype came up many times. Its target is not known. The specimen comprised PBMCs, mostly from graft donor cells, sampled 180 days after TCRalphabeta/CD19-depleted stem cell transplant. The gene calls are TRBV3-1 and TRBJ2-3; D is ambiguous. The TCR was taken from a boy younger than two who had a stem cell transplant for acute myeloid leukemia, so the T cells may come from the graft donor. The CDR3: CASSQDPPWDTQYF. CDR3 nucleotides: TGTGCCAGCAGCCAAGACCCCCCCTGGGATACGCAGTATTTT.